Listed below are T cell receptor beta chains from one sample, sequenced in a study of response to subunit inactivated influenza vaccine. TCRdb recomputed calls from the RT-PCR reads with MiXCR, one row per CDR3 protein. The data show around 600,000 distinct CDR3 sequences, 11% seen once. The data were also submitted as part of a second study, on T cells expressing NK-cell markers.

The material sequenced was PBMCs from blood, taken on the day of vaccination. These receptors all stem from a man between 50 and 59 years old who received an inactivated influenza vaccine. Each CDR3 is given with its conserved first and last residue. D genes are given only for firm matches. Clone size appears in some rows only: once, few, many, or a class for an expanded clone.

CDR3: CSATGVQLFEQYF
DNA: TGCAGTGCTACGGGGGTACAGCTCTTCGAGCAGTACTTC
V: TRBV20-1
J: TRBJ2-7
D: NA
size: NA

CDR3: CASSLFSAGNEQFF
DNA: TGTGCCAGCAGTTTATTTTCGGCAGGGAATGAGCAGTTCTTC
V: TRBV28
J: TRBJ2-1
D: NA
size: NA

CDR3: CASRMGTALMEQYF
DNA: TGTGCCAGCAGAATGGGGACAGCTTTAATGGAGCAGTACTTC
V: TRBV12-3/TRBV12-4
J: TRBJ2-7
D: TRBD1
size: many

CDR3: CASSSELASGANVLTF
DNA: TGTGCCAGCAGCTCGGAGCTGGCCTCTGGGGCCAACGTCCTGACTTTC
V: TRBV5-5
J: TRBJ2-6
D: NA
size: few

CDR3: CSAREPSGGSNTGELFF
DNA: TGCAGTGCTAGAGAGCCAAGCGGGGGGTCGAACACCGGGGAGCTGTTTTTT
V: TRBV20-1
J: TRBJ2-2
D: TRBD2
size: NA

CDR3: CASSPVTGSNQPQHF
DNA: TGTGCCAGCTCACCAGTGACGGGCAGCAATCAGCCCCAGCATTTT
V: TRBV18
J: TRBJ1-5
D: NA
size: NA

CDR3: CASSQDPGFREKLFF
DNA: TGTGCCAGCAGCCAAGATCCCGGGTTTCGGGAAAAACTGTTTTTT
V: TRBV4-2
J: TRBJ1-4
D: NA
size: NA

CDR3: CSAQDSTVSYEQYF
DNA: TGCAGTGCTCAGGACTCCACAGTTTCCTACGAGCAGTACTTC
V: TRBV20-1
J: TRBJ2-7
D: NA
size: few

CDR3: CASKPNRGSGGAGADTQYF
DNA: TGTGCCAGCAAACCCAACCGGGGTAGCGGGGGGGCTGGTGCAGATACGCAGTATTTT
V: TRBV6-1
J: TRBJ2-3
D: TRBD2
size: NA

CDR3: CASSHGETGQAEAFF
DNA: TGCGCCAGCAGCCATGGGGAAACTGGACAGGCTGAAGCTTTCTTT
V: TRBV4-3
J: TRBJ1-1
D: TRBD1
size: NA

CDR3: CASSLVGEEYEQYF
DNA: TGCGCCAGCAGCTTGGTGGGGGAGGAGTACGAGCAGTACTTC
V: TRBV5-1
J: TRBJ2-7
D: NA
size: NA

CDR3: CASSHKPIDRVDTGELFF
DNA: TGTGCCAGCAGCCACAAACCGATAGACAGGGTGGACACCGGGGAGCTGTTTTTT
V: TRBV3-1
J: TRBJ2-2
D: TRBD1
size: few

CDR3: CATSDSSTRHNEQFF
DNA: TGTGCCACCAGTGATTCATCGACAAGGCACAATGAGCAGTTCTTC
V: TRBV24-1
J: TRBJ2-1
D: NA
size: many

CDR3: CASSQERQAPQHF
DNA: TGTGCCAGCAGCCAAGAACGCCAGGCACCCCAGCATTTT
V: TRBV3-1
J: TRBJ1-5
D: NA
size: NA

CDR3: CSARDRKASGFYNEQFF
DNA: TGCAGTGCTAGAGATCGGAAGGCTAGCGGGTTCTACAATGAGCAGTTCTTC
V: TRBV20-1
J: TRBJ2-1
D: TRBD2
size: NA

CDR3: CASSLLGLGRDTQYF
DNA: TGCGCCAGCAGCTTGCTAGGCCTCGGTAGAGATACGCAGTATTTT
V: TRBV5-1
J: TRBJ2-3
D: NA
size: few

CDR3: CASSLSPGQDNTEAFF
DNA: TGCGCCAGCAGCCTATCCCCAGGACAAGACAACACTGAAGCTTTCTTT
V: TRBV4-3
J: TRBJ1-1
D: NA
size: few

CDR3: CSASRQGAYSQPQHF
DNA: TGCAGTGCTAGCAGACAGGGGGCATACAGTCAGCCCCAGCATTTT
V: TRBV20-1
J: TRBJ1-5
D: TRBD1
size: NA

CDR3: CASRPPGLPLGGETQYF
DNA: TGTGCCAGCAGACCCCCGGGACTTCCCTTGGGGGGAGAGACCCAGTACTTC
V: TRBV27
J: TRBJ2-5
D: NA
size: NA

CDR3: CASSYGVGYEQYF
DNA: TGTGCCAGCAGTTATGGGGTCGGTTACGAGCAGTACTTC
V: TRBV12-3/TRBV12-4
J: TRBJ2-7
D: NA
size: NA

CDR3: CASSIHRGRAQETQYF
DNA: TGTGCCAGCAGTATCCACAGGGGGCGGGCCCAAGAGACCCAGTACTTC
V: TRBV12-3/TRBV12-4
J: TRBJ2-5
D: TRBD1
size: few

CDR3: CASTGQAPNTEAFF
DNA: TGTGCCAGCACTGGGCAGGCCCCGAACACTGAAGCTTTCTTT
V: TRBV6-1
J: TRBJ1-1
D: NA
size: many

CDR3: CASSWAGTRGLMNTEAFF
DNA: TGTGCCAGCAGCTGGGCCGGGACAAGGGGATTGATGAACACTGAAGCTTTCTTT
V: TRBV11-2
J: TRBJ1-1
D: NA
size: NA

CDR3: CSVGDAYNEQFF
DNA: TGCAGCGTTGGGGACGCCTACAATGAGCAGTTCTTC
V: TRBV29-1
J: TRBJ2-1
D: NA
size: few

CDR3: CASSLSRGGETQYF
DNA: TGTGCCAGCAGCTTGTCCAGGGGAGGAGAGACCCAGTACTTC
V: TRBV5-1
J: TRBJ2-5
D: NA
size: many